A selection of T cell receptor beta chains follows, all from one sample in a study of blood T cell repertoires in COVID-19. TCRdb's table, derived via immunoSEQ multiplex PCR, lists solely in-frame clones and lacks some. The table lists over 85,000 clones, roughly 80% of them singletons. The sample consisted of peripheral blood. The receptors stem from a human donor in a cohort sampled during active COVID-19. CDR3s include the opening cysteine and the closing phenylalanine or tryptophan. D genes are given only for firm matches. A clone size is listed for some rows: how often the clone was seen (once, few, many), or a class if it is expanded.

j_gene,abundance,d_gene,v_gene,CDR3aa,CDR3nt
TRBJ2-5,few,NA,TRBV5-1,CASSLMAREPQETQYF,TGCGCCAGCAGTCTGATGGCCAGGGAACCCCAAGAGACCCAGTACTTC
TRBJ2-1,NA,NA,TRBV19,CASTQAGVPNEQFF,TGTGCCAGTACCCAGGCCGGTGTCCCCAATGAGCAGTTCTTC
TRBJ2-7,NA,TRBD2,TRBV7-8,CASSRRYSGNYEQYF,TGTGCCAGCAGCCGTCGATATAGCGGGAACTACGAGCAGTACTTC
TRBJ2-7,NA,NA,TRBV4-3,CASSPGEGSYEQYF,TGCGCCAGCAGCCCCGGAGAGGGCAGCTACGAGCAGTACTTC
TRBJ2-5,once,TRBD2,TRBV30,CAWETSGSGQETQYF,TGTGCCTGGGAAACTAGCGGGAGCGGCCAAGAGACCCAGTACTTC
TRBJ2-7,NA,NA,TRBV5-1,CASSPAVSSYEQYF,TGCGCCAGCAGCCCTGCGGTGTCTTCCTACGAGCAGTACTTC
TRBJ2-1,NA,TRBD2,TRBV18,CASSVRVAGEGQFF,TGTGCCAGCTCAGTACGCGTAGCGGGAGAAGGGCAGTTCTTC
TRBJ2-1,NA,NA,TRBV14,CASSQGSSYNEQFF,TGTGCCAGCAGCCAAGGCAGCTCCTACAATGAGCAGTTCTTC
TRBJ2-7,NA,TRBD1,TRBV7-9,CASSLDRNEQYF,TGTGCCAGCAGCTTGGACAGGAACGAGCAGTACTTC
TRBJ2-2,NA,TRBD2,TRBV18,CASSTGLAGTGTGELFF,TGTGCCAGCTCAACGGGACTAGCGGGAACGGGCACCGGGGAGCTGTTTTTT
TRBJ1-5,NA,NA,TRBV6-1,CASSEVWASNQPQHF,TGTGCCAGCAGTGAAGTCTGGGCCAGCAATCAGCCCCAGCATTTT
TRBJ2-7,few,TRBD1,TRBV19,CASSSRGQGVYEQYF,TGTGCCAGTAGCTCCCGGGGACAGGGGGTCTACGAGCAGTACTTC
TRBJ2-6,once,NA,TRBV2,CASSEDRRGSGANVLTF,TGTGCCAGCAGTGAAGACAGGAGGGGCTCTGGGGCCAACGTCCTGACTTTC
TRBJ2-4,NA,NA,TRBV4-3,CASSQSFDPSGNIQYF,TGCGCCAGCAGCCAAAGTTTTGATCCCTCGGGAAACATTCAGTACTTC
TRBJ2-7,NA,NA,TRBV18,CASANMGHHEQYF,TGTGCCAGCGCTAATATGGGGCACCACGAGCAGTACTTC
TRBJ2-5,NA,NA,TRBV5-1,CASMLSPGEAQYF,TGCGCCAGCATGCTCTCCCCTGGTGAGGCCCAGTACTTC
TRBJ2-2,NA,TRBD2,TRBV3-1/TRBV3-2,CASSLGLVTGGGELFF,TGTGCCAGCAGCCTGGGACTAGTCACGGGAGGCGGGGAGCTGTTTTTT
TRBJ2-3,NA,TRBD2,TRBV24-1,CATGDYSGDTDTQYF,TGTGCCACCGGTGACTATAGCGGGGACACAGATACGCAGTATTTT
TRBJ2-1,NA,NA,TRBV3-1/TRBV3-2,CASSQEGGTRYNEQFF,TGTGCCAGCAGCCAAGAAGGCGGGACGCGCTACAATGAGCAGTTCTTC
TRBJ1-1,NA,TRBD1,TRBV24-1,CATQETGDTEAFF,TGTGCCACCCAGGAAACAGGGGACACTGAAGCTTTCTTT
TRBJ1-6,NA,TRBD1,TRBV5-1,CASSSRQGANSPLHF,TGCGCCAGCAGCTCCCGACAGGGGGCGAATTCACCCCTCCACTTT
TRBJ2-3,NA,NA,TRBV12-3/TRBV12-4,CASSFFGSTQYF,TGTGCCAGCAGTTTTTTCGGGAGTACGCAGTATTTT
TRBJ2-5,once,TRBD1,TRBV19,CASSRQGWETQYF,TGTGCCAGTAGCAGACAGGGTTGGGAGACCCAGTACTTC
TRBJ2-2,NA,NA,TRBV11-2,CASSSPAGLARPTGELFF,TGTGCCAGCAGCTCCCCCGCCGGGCTAGCACGCCCAACCGGGGAGCTGTTTTTT
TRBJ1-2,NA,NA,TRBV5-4,CASSLWQGGGGYTF,TGTGCCAGCAGCTTGTGGCAGGGAGGTGGTGGCTACACCTTC
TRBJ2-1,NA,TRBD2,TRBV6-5,CASIWTSGIYNEQFF,TGTGCCAGCATTTGGACTAGCGGGATCTACAATGAGCAGTTCTTC
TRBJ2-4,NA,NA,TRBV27,CASRTTLAASIQYF,TGTGCCAGCCGAACTACCTTAGCGGCGTCGATTCAGTACTTC
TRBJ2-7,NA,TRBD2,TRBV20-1,CSASPGLAGVVQYF,TGCAGTGCTAGTCCGGGACTAGCGGGAGTCGTGCAGTACTTC
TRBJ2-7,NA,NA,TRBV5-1,CASSPDQGEQYF,TGCGCCAGCAGCCCGGACCAGGGTGAGCAGTACTTC
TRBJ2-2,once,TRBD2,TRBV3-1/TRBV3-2,CASSQGELAGAGELFF,TGTGCCAGCAGCCAAGGGGAACTAGCGGGAGCCGGGGAGCTGTTTTTT
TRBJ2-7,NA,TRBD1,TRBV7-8,CASSLFQGAYEQYF,TGTGCCAGCAGCTTATTCCAGGGGGCCTACGAGCAGTACTTC
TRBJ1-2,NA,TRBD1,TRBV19,CASSQGARSNYGYTF,TGTGCCAGTAGTCAGGGGGCTAGGAGTAACTATGGCTACACCTTC
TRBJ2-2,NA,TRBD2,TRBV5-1,CASSQRTSGDTGELFF,TGCGCCAGCAGCCAAAGGACTAGCGGGGACACCGGGGAGCTGTTTTTT
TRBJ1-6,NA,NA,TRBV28,CASESQNFSPLHF,TGTGCCAGCGAATCCCAGAATTTTTCACCCCTCCACTTT
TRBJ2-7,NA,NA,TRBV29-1,CSVEGSPGSSYEQYF,TGCAGCGTTGAAGGCTCCCCGGGATCTTCCTACGAGCAGTACTTC
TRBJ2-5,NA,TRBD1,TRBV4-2,CASSQATTGGQETQYF,TGTGCCAGCAGCCAGGCCACTACAGGGGGTCAAGAGACCCAGTACTTC
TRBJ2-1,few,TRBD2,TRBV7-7,CASSPGAGGSGYNEQFF,TGTGCTAGCAGCCCCGGGGCGGGAGGGTCTGGGTACAATGAGCAGTTCTTC
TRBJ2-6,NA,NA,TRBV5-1,CASSLWSSGANVLTF,TGCGCCAGCAGCTTGTGGAGCTCTGGGGCCAACGTCCTGACTTTC
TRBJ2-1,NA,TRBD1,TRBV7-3,CASSPDRGEQFF,TGTGCCAGCAGCCCAGACAGGGGGGAGCAGTTCTTC
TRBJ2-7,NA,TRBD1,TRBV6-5,CASSYRRQGAYEQYF,TGTGCCAGCAGTTACCGCCGACAGGGGGCCTACGAGCAGTACTTC
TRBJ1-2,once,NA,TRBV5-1,CASSLAVEANYGYTF,TGCGCCAGCAGCTTGGCGGTGGAGGCTAACTATGGCTACACCTTC
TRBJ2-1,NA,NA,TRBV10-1,CASSGSGPYNEQFF,TGCGCCAGCAGTGGTAGCGGCCCGTACAATGAGCAGTTCTTC
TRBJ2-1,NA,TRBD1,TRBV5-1,CASSLVVTGGDEQFF,TGCGCCAGCAGCTTGGTAGTCACAGGGGGCGATGAGCAGTTCTTC
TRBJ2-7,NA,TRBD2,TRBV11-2,CASSSRATSGMGEQYF,TGTGCCAGCAGCTCCCGCGCGACTAGCGGGATGGGCGAGCAGTACTTC
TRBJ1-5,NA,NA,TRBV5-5,CASNSLGTSRPQPQHF,TGTGCCAGCAACTCCCTGGGGACTTCCCGGCCCCAGCCCCAGCATTTT
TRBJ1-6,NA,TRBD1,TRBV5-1,CASSLMTGRNSPLHF,TGCGCCAGCAGCTTGATGACAGGGCGGAATTCACCCCTCCACTTT
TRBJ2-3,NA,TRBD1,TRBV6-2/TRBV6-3,CASSYSGQVLDTQYF,TGTGCCAGCAGTTACTCGGGACAGGTACTAGATACGCAGTATTTT
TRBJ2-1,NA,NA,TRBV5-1,CASSPPSGSGNEQFF,TGCGCCAGCAGCCCCCCAAGTGGGAGTGGAAATGAGCAGTTCTTC
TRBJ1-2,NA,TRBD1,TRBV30,CAWSLGRGVYGYTF,TGTGCCTGGAGTCTCGGCAGGGGGGTCTATGGCTACACCTTC
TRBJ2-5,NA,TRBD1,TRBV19,CATKRGRGEGQETQYF,TGTGCCACCAAGAGGGGGCGAGGAGAGGGGCAAGAGACCCAGTACTTC
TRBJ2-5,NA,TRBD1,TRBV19,CASRPTGVETQYF,TGTGCCAGTAGGCCGACAGGGGTTGAGACCCAGTACTTC
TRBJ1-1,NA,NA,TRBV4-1,CASSQPQVSEAFF,TGCGCCAGCAGCCAGCCTCAGGTCAGCGAAGCTTTCTTT
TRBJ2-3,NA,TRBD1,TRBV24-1,CATSDPGQGYEDTQYF,TGTGCCACCAGTGACCCGGGACAGGGCTATGAAGATACGCAGTATTTT